The 15 T cell receptor beta chains below were found in one sample sequenced in a study of T cells in Graves' hyperthyroidism and ophthalmopathy. TCR beta CDR3 sequences were amplified from RNA transcripts. The TCR CDR3 was amplified in a first-round RT-PCR using the HTBI primer set. TCRdb fed the multiplex PCR reads into MiXCR, producing one record per CDR3 protein. Among over 700,000 distinct CDR3 sequences listed, under 20% were seen once. The sample taken for sequencing was blood. All receptors come from a woman in her forties or fifties with Graves' hyperthyroidism that later progressed to Graves' ophthalmopathy.

This clonotype was recorded a few times. The V gene is TRBV7-6, the J gene TRBJ1-3; the D gene is possibly TRBD1 (5 bases). The length of the CDR3 is 14 residues. V was clipped by 5 bases and J by 2 bases, with 10 bases between them. Germline values: CDR1 SGHVS, CDR2 FNYEAQ. The CDR3 nucleotides read TGTGCCAGCAGCCCACAGGTTGCTGGAAACACCATATATTTT. Its translation: CASSPQVAGNTIYF.

This clonotype showed up just a few times. This CDR3 is CSVYGTDTYEQYF. DNA of the CDR3: TGCAGCGTTTACGGGACCGATACCTACGAGCAGTACTTC. The genes are TRBV29-1 and TRBJ2-7; the D gene could be TRBD1 or TRBD2 (5 bases each). The CDR3 consists of 13 residues. V was shortened by 5 bases and J by 2 bases, with 13 bases between the two germline ends. Germline V gene lookup returns CDR1 SQVTM and CDR2 ANQGSEA.

This clonotype appeared a few times. The chain has TRBV7-2 and TRBJ2-1; perhaps TRBD2 as D (5 bases). The V gene's germline CDR1 is SGHTA and CDR2 FQGNSA. Trimming took 7 bases from V and 9 from J, leaving 19 bases between them. The CDR3 is 14 amino acids. The CDR3 bases are TGTGCCAGCACCGTTTTTAGTGTGGGGAGTGAGCAGTTCTTC. It yields the protein CASTVFSVGSEQFF.

As regards this clonotype: This may be a read error: a much more frequent sequence differs by one nucleotide. This rearrangement joins TRBV14 to TRBJ2-7; a weak D match, TRBD2 (7 bases). Trimming stripped 4 bases from V and 0 bases from J, with 13 bases between. The length of the CDR3 is 15 residues. The germline V gene encodes CDR1 SGHDN and CDR2 FVKESK. The CDR3 reads CASSREGHSSYEQYF. The CDR3 DNA reads TGTGCCAGCAGCCGGGAGGGACACAGCTCCTACGAGCAGTACTTC.

In this sample, this clonotype turned up a few times. The V gene is TRBV27, the J gene TRBJ2-7; D is possibly TRBD1 or TRBD2 (7 bases each). The CDR3 totals 14 residues. Germline CDR1 and CDR2: MNHEY and SMNVEV (reference sequence). The V and J ends lost 3 bases and 5 bases respectively, with 14 bases between them. The CDR3: CASSFRGGRHEQYF. CDR3 coding DNA: TGTGCCAGCAGTTTCAGGGGGGGTCGGCACGAGCAGTACTTC.

This rearrangement joins TRBV6-6 to TRBJ2-1; D may be TRBD2 (5 bases). Trimming removed 0 bases at V and 8 bases at J, with 14 bases between. The CDR3 is 15 residues long. Germline lookup yields CDR1 MNHNY and CDR2 SVGAGI (reference sequence). Written as DNA, the CDR3 is TGTGCCAGCAGTTACTCGGGTTCCGGGGTCGATGAGCAGTTCTTC. Amino acid sequence: CASSYSGSGVDEQFF.

This clonotype came up a few times. This chain joins TRBV29-1 and TRBJ1-1, with 8 nucleotides matching TRBD1. The germline CDR1 and CDR2 sequences are SQVTM and ANQGSEA. Unmatched junction bases numbered 16, after V lost 5 bases and J lost 5 bases. The CDR3 totals 16 residues. In nucleotides, the CDR3 is TGCAGCGTTCGGGGGGGACAGGAAAGAGTTGAGACTGAAGCTTTCTTT. Protein: CSVRGGQERVETEAFF.

Of note for this clonotype: This may stem from a read error, because a much larger clone lies one nucleotide away. The chain is built from TRBV5-1 and TRBJ2-4; 10 bases fit TRBD1. V shed 9 bases, J shed 9 bases, and the junction held 15 bases outside the gene matches. This CDR3 comprises 15 residues. CDR1 and CDR2 from the germline V gene are SGHRS and YFSETQ. The CDR3 loop reads CANSHRDRGPGIQYF. The CDR3 DNA reads as TGCGCCAACAGTCATCGGGACAGGGGTCCGGGCATTCAGTACTTC.

This clonotype has a count of ten or more. The V gene is TRBV7-9, the J gene TRBJ2-7; the match to TRBD1 covers 12 bases. The CDR3 contains 15 residues. The V segment lost 5 bases and the J segment 7 bases; nucleotides outside the gene matches: 9. The germline V gene encodes CDR1 SEHNR and CDR2 FQNEAQ (reference sequence). This CDR3 is CASSVTGTGGDEQYF. The CDR3 region has the DNA TGTGCCAGCAGCGTTACCGGGACAGGGGGCGATGAGCAGTACTTC.

This clonotype was observed many times. The chain is built from TRBV3-1 and TRBJ2-3, with D perhaps matching TRBD1 or TRBD2 (6 bases each). V lost 3 bases and J 3 bases, leaving 16 bases between the germline ends. CDR1 and CDR2 (germline): LGHDT, YNNKEL (reference sequence). The CDR3 is 16 amino acids. The CDR3 DNA reads as TGTGCCAGCAGCCATGCGAAGGGGGGCAAGACAGATACGCAGTATTTT. Protein sequence: CASSHAKGGKTDTQYF.

This clonotype was seen a few times. The J gene is TRBJ1-1, the V gene TRBV30; D is undetermined. The CDR3 sequence is 13 residues long. V lost 8 bases, J lost 1 base, and 14 bases lay in between. Germline values: CDR1 GTSNPN, CDR2 SVGIG (reference sequence). CDR3 region: CARNRLPNTEAFF. CDR3 sequence (DNA): TGTGCCCGTAACAGACTACCGAACACTGAAGCTTTCTTT.

There are many counts of this clonotype. The chain joins TRBV3-1 to TRBJ1-2; possibly TRBD1 for D (5 bases). The germline V and J ends were trimmed by 5 bases and 0 bases, with 7 bases remaining between them. The CDR3 extends over 13 amino acids. Germline V gene sequence: CDR1 LGHDT, CDR2 YNNKEL (reference sequence). CDR3 in DNA: TGTGCCAGCAGCGGGGGGACTAACTATGGCTACACCTTC. Amino acid sequence: CASSGGTNYGYTF.

The sample holds a few counts of this clonotype. The chain links TRBV2 to TRBJ2-1; no reliable D call. The CDR3 sequence is 11 residues long. Trimming removed 7 bases at V and 5 bases at J, with 6 bases between. CDR1 SNHLY and CDR2 FYNNEI come from the germline V gene. This CDR3 reads CASTHNNEQFF. The CDR3 DNA is TGTGCCAGCACCCACAACAATGAGCAGTTCTTC.

This clonotype appeared a few times. This chain connects TRBV7-2 to TRBJ2-1; D is possibly TRBD2 (5 bases). Trimming removed 2 bases from V and 1 base from J, with 15 bases in between. This CDR3 is 17 amino acids long. The V gene's germline CDR1 is SGHTA and CDR2 FQGNSA. The CDR3 DNA is TGTGCCAGCAGCTTACCCCGGTCGGGGAAGTCCTACAATGAGCAGTTCTTC. Encoded protein: CASSLPRSGKSYNEQFF.

This chain links TRBV14 with TRBJ2-7; D ambiguous. This CDR3 has 15 amino acids. Germline assignment: CDR1 SGHDN and CDR2 FVKESK. Deletions cut 1 base from V and 9 bases from J, with 19 bases between. CDR3 DNA sequence: TGTGCCAGCAGCCAAGGAGGTGCGAGGTCCAGCACGCAGTACTTC. This gives the protein CASSQGGARSSTQYF.